The 2 T cell receptor beta chains below were found in one sample sequenced in a study of blood T cells in healthy people across ages. PCR was performed a second time for 7 to 11 cycles using a sample-barcoded 5' primer and a J-beta primer mix. TCRdb re-analysed the 5' RACE reads in MiXCR, keeping a single row per CDR3 protein. This table holds about 970,000 distinct CDR3 sequences, roughly 51% found once. Input material: blood. All receptors come from an older woman in good health.

This clonotype showed up just once. V usage is TRBV7-2 and J usage is TRBJ1-4, with 7 bases fitting TRBD1. Germline CDR1 is SGHTA and CDR2 is FQGNSA. The CDR3 extends over 15 amino acids. J was trimmed by 3 bases and V by 6 bases; bases with no gene match: 7. The CDR3 region has the DNA TGTGCCAGCAGACGACACAGGGGATCTAATGAAAAACTGTTTTTT. Residues: CASRRHRGSNEKLFF.

This rearrangement joins TRBV9 to TRBJ1-2; 8 nucleotides line up with TRBD1. The length of the CDR3 is 14 residues. Per germline, CDR1 SGDLS and CDR2 YYNGEE. V lost 3 bases, J lost 2 bases, and 3 bases stayed unmatched. DNA of the CDR3: TGTGCCAGCAGCGGGGGACAGGTGAACTATGGCTACACCTTC. The encoded protein is CASSGGQVNYGYTF.